These 14 T cell receptor beta chains were all obtained from the same sample, sequenced in a study of blood T cell repertoires in COVID-19. Profiling relied on immunoSEQ multiplex PCR, and the TCRdb table lists in-frame clones only, not all of them. Seen here are some 42,000 clones, about nine tenths observed once, and the top ten hold approximately 0.37%. Sequenced: peripheral blood. Receptor source: a human donor in a cohort sampled during active COVID-19.

The chain joins TRBV12-3 or TRBV12-4 to TRBJ1-2; TRBD1 is a possible D gene (6 bases). CDR3 size: 13 residues. The ends were cut back, 2 bases at V and 6 bases at J, with 10 bases in the middle. The CDR3 DNA reads TGTGCCAGCAGTTTATCCAGGGGTAATGGCTACACCTTC. Residues: CASSLSRGNGYTF.

V is TRBV5-1 and J is TRBJ1-1; D possibly corresponds to TRBD1 (5 bases). CDR1 is SGHRS and CDR2 is YFSETQ in the germline V gene. This CDR3 has 14 amino acids. The V and J ends lost 2 bases and 1 base respectively, with 9 bases between them. The CDR3 region is CASSLDQGNTEAFF. CDR3 coding DNA: TGCGCCAGCAGCTTAGATCAGGGGAACACTGAAGCTTTCTTT.

The V call is TRBV7-9, the J call TRBJ2-1; possible D gene TRBD2, 6 bases. V was clipped by 5 bases and J by 4 bases, with 15 bases between them. CDR3 length: 15 residues. Germline V gene lookup returns CDR1 SEHNR and CDR2 FQNEAQ (reference sequence). The CDR3, as DNA: TGTGCCAGCAGCCTCCAGGGCGGGGAGTACAATGAGCAGTTCTTC. Translating gives CASSLQGGEYNEQFF.

The chain is built from TRBV27 and TRBJ1-2; 9 nucleotides align to TRBD1. This CDR3 has 15 amino acids. Trimming cost V 4 bases and J 4 bases; bases outside gene matches: 7. Germline V lookup: CDR1 MNHEY, CDR2 SMNVEV (reference sequence). The CDR3 reads CASSSPGQGLYGYTF. The CDR3 bases are TGTGCCAGCAGTTCTCCGGGACAGGGACTCTATGGCTACACCTTC.

The V and J genes are TRBV6-5 and TRBJ2-7; TRBD1 matches 10 bases. Looked up from germline, CDR1 is MNHEY and CDR2 is SVGAGI. The CDR3 runs to 15 residues. V trimming: 8 bases; J trimming: 4 bases; junction bases outside the gene matches: 11. CDR3 loop: CASAGRQGALYEQYF. In DNA, the CDR3 is TGTGCCAGCGCGGGGCGACAGGGGGCACTATACGAGCAGTACTTC.

This chain links TRBV19 with TRBJ1-6, with D unclear. The CDR3 spans 15 residues. From germline, CDR1 is LNHDA and CDR2 SQIVND (reference sequence). Trimming shortened V by 5 bases and J by 0 bases, and 8 bases separated the two germline ends. The CDR3 loop reads CASSGQSSYNSPLHF. The CDR3 bases are TGTGCCAGTAGTGGGCAGAGCTCCTATAATTCACCCCTCCACTTT.

The table lists this clone with a few counts. The chain is built from TRBV6-4 and TRBJ1-5; perhaps TRBD1 as D (5 bases). The CDR3 is 11 residues long. Germline V gene data show CDR1 as MRHNA and CDR2 as SNTAGT. V gave up 11 bases and J gave up 9 bases, with 14 bases separating them. The CDR3 nucleotides read TGTGCCTATAGGGGCGCATGGCCCCAGCATTTT. Amino acid sequence: CAYRGAWPQHF.

The chain is built from TRBV11-2 and TRBJ1-2; the D is unclear. Germline assignment: CDR1 SGHAT and CDR2 FQNNGV. The CDR3 is made up of 14 amino acids. With 7 bases removed from V and 6 bases from J, the gap between germline ends came to 18 bases. The CDR3 DNA reads TGTGCCAGCACCACCTTAAAACTGAGGGATGGCTACACCTTC. The encoded protein is CASTTLKLRDGYTF. Full variable domain (outside the CDR3, taken from reference TRBV11-2 and TRBJ1-2): EAGVAQSPRYKIIEKRQSVAFWCNPISGHATLYWYQQILGQGPKLLIQFQNNGVVDDSQLPKDRFSAERLKGVDSTLKIQPAKLEDSAVYLCASTTLKLRDGYTFGSGTRLTVV.

The CDR3 DNA reads as TGTGCCAGCAGTTACCGGGGGAGCTCCTACGAGCAGTACTTC. Encoded protein: CASSYRGSSYEQYF. V is TRBV6-2 or TRBV6-3 and J is TRBJ2-7, with D possibly matching TRBD2 (6 bases). The CDR3 totals 14 residues. Germline V gives CDR1 MNHEY, CDR2 SVGEGT. V lost 2 bases to trimming and J lost 0 bases, with 8 bases between them.

As regards this clone: This sample includes further DNA sequences coding for the same CDR3. The chain combines TRBV6-5 with TRBJ1-1; TRBD1 agrees at 8 bases. This CDR3 spans 14 amino acids. Unmatched junction bases numbered 3, after V lost 2 bases and J lost 4 bases. Germline V lookup: CDR1 MNHEY, CDR2 SVGAGI. CDR3 bases: TGTGCCAGCAGTTACGGCACAGGGGGCACTGAAGCTTTCTTT. Amino acid sequence: CASSYGTGGTEAFF.

This clone came up a few times. The CDR3 bases are TGTGCCAGCAGTCCCGGACAGGGGTATGGCTACACCTTC. Amino acid sequence: CASSPGQGYGYTF. The chain recombines TRBV12-3 or TRBV12-4 with TRBJ1-2; 9 positions match TRBD1. The CDR3 sequence is 13 residues long. V trimming: 5 bases; J trimming: 5 bases; junction bases outside the gene matches: 3.

This clone was observed once. CDR3 amino acids: CASSFQGTGVYEQYF. For the CDR3, the DNA is TGTGCCAGCAGCTTCCAGGGTACAGGGGTATACGAGCAGTACTTC. This chain connects TRBV7-2 to TRBJ2-7, with 7 bases lining up with TRBD1. Germline trimming cut 3 bases from V and 4 bases from J; bases unmatched to any gene: 9. The CDR3 consists of 15 residues. In germline, CDR1 is SGHTA, CDR2 FQGNSA.

V is TRBV5-1 and J is TRBJ1-6; perhaps TRBD1 as D (5 bases). CDR1 is SGHRS and CDR2 is YFSETQ in the germline V gene. V was trimmed by 1 base and J by 6 bases, leaving 8 bases between them. The CDR3 consists of 14 residues. The CDR3 loop reads CASSLTTANSPLHF. The CDR3 DNA is TGCGCCAGCAGCTTGACGACAGCTAATTCACCCCTCCACTTT.

This chain joins TRBV19 and TRBJ1-1; D is perhaps TRBD1 (5 bases). The CDR3 totals 15 residues. Germline V lookup: CDR1 LNHDA, CDR2 SQIVND (reference sequence). Trimming took off 7 bases at V and 7 bases at J, with 22 bases between the two ends. CDR3 sequence (DNA): TGTGCCAGTACCCGGCCGTCGGGGGGAAGAAATGAAGCTTTCTTT. Residues: CASTRPSGGRNEAFF.